A selection of T cell receptor beta chains follows, all from one sample in a study of cytomegalovirus exposure and HLA in healthy donors. This table comes from immunoSEQ multiplex PCR, and its TCRdb copy is limited to in-frame clones, with some not included. This repertoire includes tens of thousands of clones. The sequenced sample was PBMCs. Receptor source: a male donor in good health and CMV-seronegative. The CDR3 runs from the conserved cysteine through the conserved F or W. The D gene is left open where the match is weak. Rows give clone size only sometimes, using once, few, many, or a class for an expanded clone.

j_call	v_call	clone_size	d_call	cdr3_nt	cdr3_aa
TRBJ2-3	TRBV7-2	.	TRBD2	TGTGCCAGCAGCGCCCAGCGGGGGGTGGGAGATACGCAGTATTTT	CASSAQRGVGDTQYF
TRBJ1-6	TRBV20-1	.	.	TGCAGTGCCGAGGGCCTTACCCTCCACTTT	CSAEGLTLHF
TRBJ1-4	TRBV11-2	.	.	TGTGCCAGCAGCCAGACCCGGGGGGCTAATGAAAAACTGTTTTTT	CASSQTRGANEKLFF
TRBJ2-1	TRBV4-3	.	.	TGCGCCAGCAGCCAAGAATCCCCTCTAGCGTCCTACAATGAGCAGTTCTTC	CASSQESPLASYNEQFF
TRBJ1-5	TRBV6-1	.	.	TGTGCCAGCAGTGTACAGGGTAGCAATCAGCCCCAGCATTTT	CASSVQGSNQPQHF
TRBJ1-2	TRBV29-1	.	TRBD1	TGCAGCGTTGTGGGAGCCGGACAGGAAGGCTATGGCTACACCTTC	CSVVGAGQEGYGYTF
TRBJ2-3	TRBV21-1	.	.	TGTGCCAGCAGCGTATATGACAGTTACACAGATACGCAGTATTTT	CASSVYDSYTDTQYF
TRBJ2-3	TRBV5-4	.	.	TGTGCCAGCAGCATAGCAGATACGCAGTATTTT	CASSIADTQYF
TRBJ2-3	TRBV6-5	.	TRBD1	TGTGCCAGCAGCAACCAACAGGGGCGCCCAGATACGCAGTATTTT	CASSNQQGRPDTQYF
TRBJ2-5	TRBV29-1	.	TRBD2	TGCAGCGTTGATCCCCCGGGGGGTTCGGAGACCCAGTACTTC	CSVDPPGGSETQYF
TRBJ1-5	TRBV19	.	.	TGTGCCAGTAGTACTCCAGCGGGGGGGAATCAGCCCCAGCATTTT	CASSTPAGGNQPQHF
TRBJ2-7	TRBV7-2	.	TRBD1	TGTGCCAGCAGCCGGGCGGGACAGGGAGGAGACTACGAGCAGTACTTC	CASSRAGQGGDYEQYF
TRBJ2-7	TRBV28	.	TRBD2	TGTGCCAGCAGATACACCGGGACTAGCGGGCCAGTCTACGAGCAGTACTTC	CASRYTGTSGPVYEQYF
TRBJ1-4	TRBV10-3	.	TRBD1	TGTGCCACATCGGGCCGGGACAGGGACCAAAAACTGTTTTTT	CATSGRDRDQKLFF
TRBJ1-2	TRBV18	.	.	TGTGCCAGCTCACCGAACGCCGACGTCAGAGGGGGCTATGGCTACACCTTC	CASSPNADVRGGYGYTF
TRBJ2-7	TRBV5-1	.	.	TGCGCCAGCAGCTTGGCAGAGCAGGGGTTAACCTACGAGCAGTACTTC	CASSLAEQGLTYEQYF
TRBJ1-5	TRBV18	.	.	TGTGCCAGCTCACCAGCACAGAATAGCAATCAGCCCCAGCATTTT	CASSPAQNSNQPQHF
TRBJ2-5	TRBV4-3	.	TRBD1	TGCGCCAGCAGCCAGGATTGGACAGGCCTGGGTAGGACCCAGTACTTC	CASSQDWTGLGRTQYF
TRBJ2-6	TRBV4-2	.	.	TGTGCCAGCAGCCAAGATAGAACAGCGGCTGGGGCCAACGTCCTGACTTTC	CASSQDRTAAGANVLTF
TRBJ1-1	TRBV28	.	.	TGTGCCAGCACCGTGACAGGGAACACTGAAGCTTTCTTT	CASTVTGNTEAFF
TRBJ2-7	TRBV6-1	.	.	TGTGCCAGCAGTTTCCTCAGGCGCCAGCTTTACGAGCAGTACTTC	CASSFLRRQLYEQYF
TRBJ2-2	TRBV7-3	.	TRBD2	TGTGCCAGCAGGGCGGGGGACCGCGCGAACACCGGGGAGCTGTTTTTT	CASRAGDRANTGELFF
TRBJ2-7	TRBV18	.	.	TGTGCCAGCTCACCACAGCCAGGGAAGGATGGCGAGCAGTACTTC	CASSPQPGKDGEQYF
TRBJ2-3	TRBV7-2	.	TRBD1	TGTGCCAGCAGTGAACCGGGACAGGGAGTAGATACGCAGTATTTT	CASSEPGQGVDTQYF
TRBJ2-1	TRBV5-1	.	.	TGCGCCAGCAGCCCCGGGACATACTCCGACAATGAGCAGTTCTTC	CASSPGTYSDNEQFF
TRBJ2-3	TRBV28	.	TRBD2	TGTGCCAGCAGTATACTAGCGGGGGGGCTCACAGATACGCAGTATTTT	CASSILAGGLTDTQYF
TRBJ2-7	TRBV5-1	.	.	TGCGCCAGCAGCTTGGTTGATAGCGCGAGCTCCTACGAGCAGTACTTC	CASSLVDSASSYEQYF
TRBJ2-6	TRBV5-1	.	.	TGCGCCGGCGGGGAGATACCTGGGGCCAACGTCCTGACTTTC	CAGGEIPGANVLTF
TRBJ1-1	TRBV18	.	.	TGTGCCAGCTCACGGGGACAAGGAACTGAAGCTTTCTTT	CASSRGQGTEAFF
TRBJ1-4	TRBV5-1	.	.	TGCGCCAGCAGCTTCCAGGGGCAGGATGAAAAACTGTTTTTT	CASSFQGQDEKLFF
TRBJ2-5	TRBV11-2	medium-sized	TRBD2	TGTGCCAGCAGTGGGGGACTAGCGGGAGAAGAGACCCAGTACTTC	CASSGGLAGEETQYF
TRBJ2-1	TRBV27	.	TRBD2	TGTGCCAGCATGGACCTAGCGGGGGGCTACAATGAGCAGTTCTTC	CASMDLAGGYNEQFF
TRBJ2-1	TRBV30	.	TRBD2	TGTGCCTGGAGCCGAGGGGTTAGGGGACTAGCGGGGTCCTTCTCCTACAATGAGCAGTTCTTC	CAWSRGVRGLAGSFSYNEQFF
TRBJ1-4	TRBV7-6	.	TRBD1	TGTGCCAGCAGCGATCCCGCCGGGGCAGGGGGTGAAAAACTGTTTTTT	CASSDPAGAGGEKLFF
TRBJ2-2	TRBV7-9	.	.	TGTGCCAGCAGCCTCTGGGGGGACACCGGGGAGCTGTTTTTT	CASSLWGDTGELFF
TRBJ2-7	TRBV13	.	TRBD2	TGTGCCAGCAGCTTACGGCGGGAGGTCCACTACGAGCAGTACTTC	CASSLRREVHYEQYF
TRBJ2-3	TRBV9	.	.	TGTGCCAGCAGCGTAGGCGGTACCCTAGATACGCAGTATTTT	CASSVGGTLDTQYF
TRBJ2-1	TRBV4-1	.	TRBD2	TGCGCCAGCAGCCAAGTCGGCGGGGGGGCGGAGAATGAGCAGTTCTTC	CASSQVGGGAENEQFF
TRBJ2-3	TRBV29-1	.	.	TGCAGCGTTGTACTGGGCACAGATAAGCAGTATTTT	CSVVLGTDKQYF
TRBJ1-1	TRBV19	.	.	TGTGCCAGTAGCCCCCAGTCCAGTTCTTATGAAGCTTTCTTT	CASSPQSSSYEAFF